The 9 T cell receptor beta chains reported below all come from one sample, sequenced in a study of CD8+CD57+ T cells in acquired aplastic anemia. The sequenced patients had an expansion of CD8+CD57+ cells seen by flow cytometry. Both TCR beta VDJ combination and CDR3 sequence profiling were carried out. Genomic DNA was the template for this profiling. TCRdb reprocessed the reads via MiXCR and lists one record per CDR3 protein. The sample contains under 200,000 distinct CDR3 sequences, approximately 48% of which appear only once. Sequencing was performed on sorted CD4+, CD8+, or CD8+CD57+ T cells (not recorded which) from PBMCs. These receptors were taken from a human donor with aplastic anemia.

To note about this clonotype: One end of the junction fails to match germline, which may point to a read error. CDR3 amino acids: CASSETQGPLYGYTF. The CDR3, as DNA: TGTGCCAGCAGTGAAACTCAGGGGCCGCTCTATGGCTACACCTTC. The chain joins TRBV10-3 to TRBJ1-2, with a weak D call TRBD1 (6 bases). The length of the CDR3 is 15 residues. Germline V gene sequence: CDR1 ENHRY, CDR2 SYGVKD.

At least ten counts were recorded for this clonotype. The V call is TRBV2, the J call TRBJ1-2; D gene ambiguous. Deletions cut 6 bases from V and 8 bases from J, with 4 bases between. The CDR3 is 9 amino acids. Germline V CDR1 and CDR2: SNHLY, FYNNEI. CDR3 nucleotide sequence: TGTGCCAGCAGGGAGGGCTACACCTTC. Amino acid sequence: CASREGYTF.

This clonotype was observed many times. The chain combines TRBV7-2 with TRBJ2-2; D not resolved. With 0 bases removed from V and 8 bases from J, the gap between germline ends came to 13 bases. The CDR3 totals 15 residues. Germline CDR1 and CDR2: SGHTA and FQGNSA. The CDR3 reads CASSLANDPRGELFF. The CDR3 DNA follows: TGTGCCAGCAGCTTAGCGAATGACCCCCGGGGGGAGCTGTTTTTT.

The CDR3 region is CASKSSYEQYF. The CDR3 DNA follows: TGTGCCAGCAAAAGCTCCTACGAGCAGTACTTC. This chain uses TRBV7-3 with TRBJ2-7, with no clear D. V was pared by 7 bases and J by 0 bases, with 4 bases between. The CDR3 covers 11 residues. Germline assignment: CDR1 SGHTA and CDR2 FQGTGA.

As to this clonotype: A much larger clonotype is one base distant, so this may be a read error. The CDR3 DNA follows: TGTGCCAGCACCTACGGGCAGGGAAACCACCAAGAGACCCTGTACTTC. Protein: CASTYGQGNHQETLYF. This chain connects TRBV12-3 or TRBV12-4 to TRBJ2-5; possibly TRBD1 for D (5 bases). The CDR3 runs 16 residues.

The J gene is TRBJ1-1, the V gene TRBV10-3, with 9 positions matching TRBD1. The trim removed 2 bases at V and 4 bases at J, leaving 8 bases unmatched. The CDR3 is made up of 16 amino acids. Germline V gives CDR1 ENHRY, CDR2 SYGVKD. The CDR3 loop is CAISEKQGALLTEAFF. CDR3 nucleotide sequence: TGTGCCATCAGTGAGAAACAGGGGGCCCTACTCACTGAAGCTTTCTTT.

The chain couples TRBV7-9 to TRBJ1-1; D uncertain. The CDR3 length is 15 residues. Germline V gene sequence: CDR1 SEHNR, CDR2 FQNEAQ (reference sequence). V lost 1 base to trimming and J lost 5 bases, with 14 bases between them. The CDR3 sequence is CASSLGSGGRTEAFF. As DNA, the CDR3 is TGTGCCAGCAGCTTAGGGTCAGGAGGGAGGACTGAAGCTTTCTTT.

The CDR3 sequence is CAISGGLHSNQPQHF. Here the CDR3 DNA reads TGTGCCATCAGTGGAGGACTTCACAGTAATCAGCCCCAGCATTTT. The chain links TRBV10-3 to TRBJ1-5, with no clear D. The germline V and J ends were trimmed by 4 bases and 4 bases, with 14 bases remaining between them. CDR1 is ENHRY and CDR2 is SYGVKD in the germline V gene. The CDR3 sequence is 15 residues long.

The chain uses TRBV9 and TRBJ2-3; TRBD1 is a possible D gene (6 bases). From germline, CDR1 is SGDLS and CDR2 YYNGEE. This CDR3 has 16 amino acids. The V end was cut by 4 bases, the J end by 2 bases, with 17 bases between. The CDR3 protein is CASSPTGKRVTDTQYF. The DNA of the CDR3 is TGTGCCAGCAGCCCAACAGGGAAACGGGTCACAGATACGCAGTATTTT.